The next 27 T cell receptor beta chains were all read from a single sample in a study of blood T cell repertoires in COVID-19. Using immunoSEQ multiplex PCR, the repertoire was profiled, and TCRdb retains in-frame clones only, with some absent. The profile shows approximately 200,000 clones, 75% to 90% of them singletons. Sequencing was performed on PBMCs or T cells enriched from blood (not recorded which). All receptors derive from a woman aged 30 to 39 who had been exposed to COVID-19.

CDR3 loop: CASSLAYRDRDNRGEKLFF. The CDR3 coding sequence is TGTGCCAGCAGCTTAGCCTACCGGGACAGGGATAATCGAGGTGAAAAACTGTTTTTT. This chain joins TRBV7-2 and TRBJ1-4; 9 nucleotides agree with TRBD1. Germline V lookup: CDR1 SGHTA, CDR2 FQGNSA. V dropped 0 bases and J dropped 7; count of bases not matched to a gene: 15. The CDR3 runs 19 residues. The full variable domain, rest sourced from reference TRBV7-2 and TRBJ1-4, is GAGVSQSPSNKVTEKGKDVELRCDPISGHTALYWYRQSLGQGLEFLIYFQGNSAPDKSGLPSDRFSAERTGGSVSTLTIQRTQQEDSAVYLCASSLAYRDRDNRGEKLFFGSGTQLSVL.

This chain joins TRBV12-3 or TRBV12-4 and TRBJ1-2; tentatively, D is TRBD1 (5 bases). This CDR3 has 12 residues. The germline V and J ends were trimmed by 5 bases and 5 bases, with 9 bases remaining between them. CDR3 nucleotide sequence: TGTGCCAGCAGTCCAGGGATGTATGGCTACACCTTC. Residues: CASSPGMYGYTF.

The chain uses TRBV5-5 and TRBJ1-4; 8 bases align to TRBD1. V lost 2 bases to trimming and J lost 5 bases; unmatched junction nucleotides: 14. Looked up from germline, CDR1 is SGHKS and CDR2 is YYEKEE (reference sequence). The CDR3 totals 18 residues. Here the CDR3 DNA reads TGTGCCAGCAGCTTCTCCGGACCGTTGGGACAGGAGAATGAAAAACTGTTTTTT. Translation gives CASSFSGPLGQENEKLFF.

CDR3 DNA sequence: TGTGCCAGCTCAACCACAGGACTGAACACTGAAGCTTTCTTT. This sequence encodes CASSTTGLNTEAFF. J is TRBJ1-1 and V is TRBV18, with D maybe TRBD1 (5 bases). This CDR3 spans 14 amino acids. V was cut by 5 bases and J by 0 bases, with 10 bases left in between. The germline V gene encodes CDR1 KGHSH and CDR2 LQKENI.

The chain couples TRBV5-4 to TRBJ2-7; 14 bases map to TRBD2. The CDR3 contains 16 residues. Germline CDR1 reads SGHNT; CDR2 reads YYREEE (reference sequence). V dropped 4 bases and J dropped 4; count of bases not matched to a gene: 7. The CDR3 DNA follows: TGTGCCAGCAGCCAATGGACTAGCGGGGGGACATACGAGCAGTACTTC. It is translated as CASSQWTSGGTYEQYF.

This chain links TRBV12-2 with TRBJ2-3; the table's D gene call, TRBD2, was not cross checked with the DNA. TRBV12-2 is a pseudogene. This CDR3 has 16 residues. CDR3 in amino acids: CASRPGQGSGTDTQYF. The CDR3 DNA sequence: TGTGCAAGTCGCCCTGGGCAGGGTAGCGGGACAGATACGCAGTATTTT.

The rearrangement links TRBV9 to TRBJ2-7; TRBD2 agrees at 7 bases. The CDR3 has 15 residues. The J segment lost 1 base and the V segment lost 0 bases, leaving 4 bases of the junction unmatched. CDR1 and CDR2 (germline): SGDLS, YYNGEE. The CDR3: CASSVGSGASYEQYF. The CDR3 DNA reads TGTGCCAGCAGCGTAGGGAGCGGGGCTTCCTACGAGCAGTACTTC.

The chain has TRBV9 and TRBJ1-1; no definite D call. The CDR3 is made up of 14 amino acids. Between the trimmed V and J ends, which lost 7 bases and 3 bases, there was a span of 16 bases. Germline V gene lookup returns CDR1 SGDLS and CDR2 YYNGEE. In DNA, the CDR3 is TGTGCCAGCGGGCCATACCCTTGGGACACTGAAGCTTTCTTT. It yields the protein CASGPYPWDTEAFF.

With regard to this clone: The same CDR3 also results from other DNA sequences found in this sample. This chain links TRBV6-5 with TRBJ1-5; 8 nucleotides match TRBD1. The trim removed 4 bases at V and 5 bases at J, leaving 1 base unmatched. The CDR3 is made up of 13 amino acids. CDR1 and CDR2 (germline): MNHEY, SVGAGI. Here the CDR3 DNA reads TGTGCCAGCAGTTTGACAGGGGATCAGCCCCAGCATTTT. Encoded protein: CASSLTGDQPQHF.

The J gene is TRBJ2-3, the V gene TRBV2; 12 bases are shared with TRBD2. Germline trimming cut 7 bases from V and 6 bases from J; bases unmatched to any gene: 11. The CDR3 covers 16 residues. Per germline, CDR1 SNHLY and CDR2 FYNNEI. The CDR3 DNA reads TGTGCCAGCATCGCACGGTCTAGCGGGGGGGCTGATACGCAGTATTTT. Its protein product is CASIARSSGGADTQYF.

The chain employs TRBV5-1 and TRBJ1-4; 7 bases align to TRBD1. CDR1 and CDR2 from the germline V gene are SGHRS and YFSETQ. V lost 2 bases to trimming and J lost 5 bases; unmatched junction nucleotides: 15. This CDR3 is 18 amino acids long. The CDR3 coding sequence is TGCGCCAGCAGCTTAGAGGGGCAGGGGGTATACGCGAATGAAAAACTGTTTTTT. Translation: CASSLEGQGVYANEKLFF.

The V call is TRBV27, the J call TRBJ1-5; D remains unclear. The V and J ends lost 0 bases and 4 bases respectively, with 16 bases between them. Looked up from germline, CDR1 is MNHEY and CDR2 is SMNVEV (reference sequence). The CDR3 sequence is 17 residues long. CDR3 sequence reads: CASSLSQHTPGNQPQHF. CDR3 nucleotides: TGTGCCAGCAGTTTATCGCAACACACACCGGGGAATCAGCCCCAGCATTTT.

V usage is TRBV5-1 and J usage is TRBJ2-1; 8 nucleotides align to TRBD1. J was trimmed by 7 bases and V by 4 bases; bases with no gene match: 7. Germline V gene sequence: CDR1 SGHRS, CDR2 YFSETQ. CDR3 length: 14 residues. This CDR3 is CASSPGQDQNEQFF. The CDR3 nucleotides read TGCGCCAGCAGCCCGGGACAGGACCAGAATGAGCAGTTCTTC. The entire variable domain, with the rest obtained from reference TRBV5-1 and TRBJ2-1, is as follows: KAGVTQTPRYLIKTRGQQVTLSCSPISGHRSVSWYQQTPGQGLQFLFEYFSETQRNKGNFPGRFSGRQFSNSRSEMNVSTLELGDSALYLCASSPGQDQNEQFFGPGTRLTVL.

In DNA form, the CDR3 reads TGTGCCAGCAGCTTGGGGACAATATCTGAAGCTTTCTTT. It translates to CASSLGTISEAFF. The chain couples TRBV5-6 to TRBJ1-1, with a tentative D call TRBD1 (5 bases). In germline, CDR1 is SGHDT, CDR2 YYEEEE. The CDR3 spans 13 residues. V lost 0 bases to trimming and J lost 6 bases, with 9 bases between them.

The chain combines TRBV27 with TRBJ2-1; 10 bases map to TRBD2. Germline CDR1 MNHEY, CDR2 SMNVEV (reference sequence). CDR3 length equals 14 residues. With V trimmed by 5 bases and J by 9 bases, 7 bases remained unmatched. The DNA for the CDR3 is TGTGCCAGCAGTCCTCTAGCGGGGGAAGGTGAGCAGTTCTTC. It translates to CASSPLAGEGEQFF.

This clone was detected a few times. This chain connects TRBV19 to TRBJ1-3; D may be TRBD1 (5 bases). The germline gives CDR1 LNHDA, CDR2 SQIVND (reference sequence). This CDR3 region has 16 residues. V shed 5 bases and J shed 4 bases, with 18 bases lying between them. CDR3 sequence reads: CASSPRAGPSGNTIYF. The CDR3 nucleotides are TGTGCCAGTAGTCCGCGAGCGGGGCCGTCAGGAAACACCATATATTTT.

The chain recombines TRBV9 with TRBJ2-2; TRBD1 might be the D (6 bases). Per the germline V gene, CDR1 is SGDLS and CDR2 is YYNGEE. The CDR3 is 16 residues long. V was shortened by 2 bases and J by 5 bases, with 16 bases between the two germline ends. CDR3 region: CASSVLVGDMTGELFF. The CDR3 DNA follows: TGTGCCAGCAGCGTCCTGGTGGGGGACATGACCGGGGAGCTGTTTTTT.

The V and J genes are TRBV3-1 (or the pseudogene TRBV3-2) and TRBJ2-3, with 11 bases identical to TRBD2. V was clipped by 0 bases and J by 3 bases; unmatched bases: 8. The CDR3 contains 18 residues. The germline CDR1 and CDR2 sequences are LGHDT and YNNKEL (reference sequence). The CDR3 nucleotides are TGTGCCAGCAGCCAAGAGGGGACTAGCGGACCGAAGACAGATACGCAGTATTTT. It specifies CASSQEGTSGPKTDTQYF.

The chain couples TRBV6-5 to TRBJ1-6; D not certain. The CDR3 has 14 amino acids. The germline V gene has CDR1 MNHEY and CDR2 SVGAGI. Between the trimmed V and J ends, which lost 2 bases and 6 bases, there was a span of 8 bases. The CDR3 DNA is TGTGCCAGCAGTTACGGTCAGATTAATTCACCCCTCCACTTT. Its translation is CASSYGQINSPLHF.

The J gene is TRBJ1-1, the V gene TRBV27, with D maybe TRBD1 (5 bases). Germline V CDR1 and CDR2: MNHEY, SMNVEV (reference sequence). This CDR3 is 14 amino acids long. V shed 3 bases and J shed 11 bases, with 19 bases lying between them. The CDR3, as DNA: TGTGCCAGCAGTTTTCGGACATCCCACACCGGGGCTTTCTTT. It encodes CASSFRTSHTGAFF.

The CDR3 reads CAWSTPRRAGANVLTF. The CDR3 coding sequence is TGTGCCTGGAGTACCCCCAGACGGGCTGGGGCCAACGTCCTGACTTTC. This chain connects TRBV30 to TRBJ2-6; D not certain. The CDR3 has 16 amino acids. Germline CDR1 and CDR2: GTSNPN and SVGIG (reference sequence). Trimming removed 2 bases at V and 2 bases at J, with 13 bases between.

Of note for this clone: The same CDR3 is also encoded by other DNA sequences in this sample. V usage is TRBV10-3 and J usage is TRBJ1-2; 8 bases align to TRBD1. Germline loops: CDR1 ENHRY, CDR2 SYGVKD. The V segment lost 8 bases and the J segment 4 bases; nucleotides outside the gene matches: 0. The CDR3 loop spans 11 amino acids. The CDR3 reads CAIGQGYGYTF. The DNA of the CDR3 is TGTGCCATCGGACAGGGCTATGGCTACACCTTC.

This CDR3 reads CASRAGLIYEQYF. In DNA form, the CDR3 reads TGTGCCAGCAGGGCGGGTCTAATCTACGAGCAGTACTTC. V is TRBV2 and J is TRBJ2-7; weak D call: TRBD2 (5 bases). The CDR3 sequence is 13 residues long. The V and J ends lost 6 bases and 3 bases respectively, with 12 bases between them. The germline gives CDR1 SNHLY, CDR2 FYNNEI.

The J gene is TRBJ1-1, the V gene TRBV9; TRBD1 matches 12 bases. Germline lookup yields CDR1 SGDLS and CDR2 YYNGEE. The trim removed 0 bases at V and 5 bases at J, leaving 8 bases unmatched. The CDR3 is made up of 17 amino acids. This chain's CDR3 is CASSVVGQGAPKTEAFF. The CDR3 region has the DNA TGTGCCAGCAGCGTAGTGGGACAGGGGGCGCCTAAGACTGAAGCTTTCTTT. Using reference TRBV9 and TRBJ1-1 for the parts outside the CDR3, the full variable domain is DSGVTQTPKHLITATGQRVTLRCSPRSGDLSVYWYQQSLDQGLQFLIQYYNGEERAKGNILERFSAQQFPDLHSELNLSSLELGDSALYFCASSVVGQGAPKTEAFFGQGTRLTVV.

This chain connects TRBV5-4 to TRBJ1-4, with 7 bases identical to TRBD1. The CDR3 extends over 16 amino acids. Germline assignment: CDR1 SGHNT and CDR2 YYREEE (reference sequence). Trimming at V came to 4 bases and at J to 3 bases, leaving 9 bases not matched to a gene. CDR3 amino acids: CASSPGGTAANEKLFF. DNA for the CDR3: TGTGCCAGCAGCCCAGGGGGGACGGCGGCTAATGAAAAACTGTTTTTT.

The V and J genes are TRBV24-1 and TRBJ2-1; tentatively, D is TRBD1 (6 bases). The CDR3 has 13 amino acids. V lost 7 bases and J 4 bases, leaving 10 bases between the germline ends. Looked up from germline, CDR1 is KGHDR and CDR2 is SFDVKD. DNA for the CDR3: TGTGCCACCAGAGGGACATTTTACAATGAGCAGTTCTTC. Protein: CATRGTFYNEQFF.

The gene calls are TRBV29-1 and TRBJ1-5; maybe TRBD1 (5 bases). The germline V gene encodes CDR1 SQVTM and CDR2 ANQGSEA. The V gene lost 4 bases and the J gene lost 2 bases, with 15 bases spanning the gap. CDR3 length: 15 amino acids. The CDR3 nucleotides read TGCAGCGTTGGAGAGGGGACTTCTGGCAATCAGCCCCAGCATTTT. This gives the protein CSVGEGTSGNQPQHF.